The 32 T cell receptor beta chains given below trace back to one sample, sequenced in a study of blood T cell repertoires in COVID-19. Clones were read by immunoSEQ multiplex PCR, and TCRdb kept only the in-frame ones, dropping some. In the table there are just over 300,000 clones, about 90% of which are singletons. Source material: peripheral blood. The receptors here all came from a woman in her 30s with COVID-19, enrolled during active disease.

This clone showed up just once. The chain couples TRBV30 to TRBJ2-1, with 12 bases lining up with TRBD2. J lost 6 bases, V lost 0 bases, and 9 bases had no gene match. There are 17 residues in the CDR3. The germline gives CDR1 GTSNPN, CDR2 SVGIG (reference sequence). The CDR3 DNA follows: TGTGCCTGGAGTGTACCCCAAAGACTAGCGGGGGCCAATGAGCAGTTCTTC. Translation: CAWSVPQRLAGANEQFF.

The chain uses TRBV5-8 and TRBJ2-1, with D hard to call. The germline CDR1 and CDR2 sequences are SGHTS and YDEGEE. Trimming took off 4 bases at V and 4 bases at J, with 6 bases between the two ends. There are 12 residues in the CDR3. The CDR3 nucleotides are TGTGCCAGCAGCCAGATTTACAATGAGCAGTTCTTC. This encodes CASSQIYNEQFF.

In its sample, this clone was seen once. The V call is TRBV5-1, the J call TRBJ1-2; D gene unclear. The V and J ends lost 2 bases and 0 bases respectively, with 5 bases between them. CDR1 and CDR2 (germline): SGHRS, YFSETQ. The CDR3 extends over 13 amino acids. The CDR3 loop reads CASSFPSNYGYTF. For the CDR3, the DNA is TGCGCCAGCAGCTTCCCCTCTAACTATGGCTACACCTTC.

V and J are TRBV11-1 and TRBJ1-1, with TRBD1 identical over 8 bases. The trim removed 5 bases at V and 3 bases at J, leaving 11 bases unmatched. Germline lookup yields CDR1 SGHAT and CDR2 FQDESV (reference sequence). This CDR3 is built from 16 residues. The CDR3 loop reads CASSLGTGSGDTEAFF. The DNA for the CDR3 is TGTGCCAGCAGCCTAGGGACAGGCTCAGGGGACACTGAAGCTTTCTTT. Full variable domain (rest looked up from reference TRBV11-1 and TRBJ1-1): EAEVAQSPRYKITEKSQAVAFWCDPISGHATLYWYRQILGQGPELLVQFQDESVVDDSQLPKDRFSAERLKGVDSTLKIQPAELGDSAMYLCASSLGTGSGDTEAFFGQGTRLTVV.

The chain couples TRBV2 to TRBJ1-5, with 7 bases fitting TRBD1. V shed 6 bases and J 7 bases; nucleotides not matched to a gene: 12. CDR3 length: 15 residues. Germline CDR1 is SNHLY and CDR2 is FYNNEI. For the CDR3, the DNA is TGTGCCAGCAGCGCTTACAGGGGCGGGCGGCAGCCCCAGCATTTT. Protein sequence: CASSAYRGGRQPQHF.

This rearrangement joins TRBV28 to TRBJ1-2; no reliable D call. Germline lookup yields CDR1 MDHEN and CDR2 SYDVKM. The CDR3 spans 12 residues. Trimming stripped 4 bases from V and 4 bases from J, with 7 bases between. In DNA, the CDR3 is TGTGCCAGCAGTTCTCGGGGCTATGGCTACACCTTC. This translates into CASSSRGYGYTF.

This chain uses TRBV27 with TRBJ1-1; D is unclear. This CDR3 is built from 14 residues. Trimming cost V 5 bases and J 7 bases, with 17 bases left between them. Germline lookup yields CDR1 MNHEY and CDR2 SMNVEV (reference sequence). Here the CDR3 DNA reads TGTGCCAGCAGTCACGATCACCGGGATCATGAAGCTTTCTTT. This encodes CASSHDHRDHEAFF.

The gene calls are TRBV18 and TRBJ1-5, with no clear D. V lost 3 bases and J lost 2, with 11 bases in between. CDR1 is KGHSH, CDR2 LQKENI, per germline. This CDR3 spans 15 amino acids. The DNA of the CDR3 is TGTGCCAGCTCACCCTCCACCACAGGCAATCAGCCCCAGCATTTT. Protein: CASSPSTTGNQPQHF. The whole variable domain, filled in from reference TRBV18 and TRBJ1-5, reads NAGVMQNPRHLVRRRGQEARLRCSPMKGHSHVYWYRQLPEEGLKFMVYLQKENIIDESGMPKERFSAEFPKEGPSILRIQQVVRGDSAAYFCASSPSTTGNQPQHFGDGTRLSIL.

This chain links TRBV7-8 with TRBJ1-1, with 8 bases matching TRBD1. V dropped 5 bases and J dropped 4; count of bases not matched to a gene: 9. There are 15 residues in the CDR3. Looked up from germline, CDR1 is SGHVS and CDR2 is FQNEAQ. The CDR3 coding sequence is TGTGCCAGCAGCCCCAATCAGGACAGGGCCACTGAAGCTTTCTTT. Its translation: CASSPNQDRATEAFF.

A single count supports this clone. The CDR3 nucleotides read TGTGCCAGCAGCCATGAGGGACAGCGAAAAGAGACCCAGTACTTC. Translation gives CASSHEGQRKETQYF. The V and J genes are TRBV3-1 (or the pseudogene TRBV3-2) and TRBJ2-5; 7 bases are shared with TRBD1. CDR1 is LGHDT, CDR2 YNNKEL, per germline (reference sequence). This CDR3 comprises 15 residues. V shed 3 bases, J shed 3 bases, and the junction held 7 bases outside the gene matches.

As to this clone: One end of the junction varies from germline; a read error may be responsible. The CDR3 spells CASSQERGNTIYF. CDR3 DNA sequence: TGTGCCAGCAGTCAAGAGAGGGGAAACACCATATATTTT. The chain links TRBV3-1 (or the pseudogene TRBV3-2) to TRBJ1-3; no reliable D call. CDR1 is LGHDT, CDR2 YNNKEL, per germline (reference sequence). The CDR3 covers 13 residues.

This clone occurred once. The chain links TRBV4-1 to TRBJ2-3, with 7 bases that match TRBD1. CDR1 is MGHRA and CDR2 is YSYEKL in the germline V gene. The CDR3 runs to 16 residues. V lost 1 base, J lost 3 bases, and 7 bases stayed unmatched. CDR3 sequence reads: CASSQGRGGATDTQYF. DNA of the CDR3: TGCGCCAGCAGCCAAGGCAGAGGGGGCGCAACAGATACGCAGTATTTT.

This chain's CDR3 is CASSLIAENTEAFF. CDR3 DNA: TGTGCCAGCAGTTTAATAGCGGAGAACACTGAAGCTTTCTTT. The V call is TRBV27, the J call TRBJ1-1; D remains unclear. This CDR3 is built from 14 residues. Trimming removed 2 bases from V and 1 base from J, with 8 bases in between. Germline lookup yields CDR1 MNHEY and CDR2 SMNVEV (reference sequence).

The chain is built from TRBV19 and TRBJ2-1; D may be TRBD1 (5 bases). The V and J ends lost 6 bases and 7 bases respectively, with 28 bases between them. The length of the CDR3 is 18 residues. Germline V gene data show CDR1 as LNHDA and CDR2 as SQIVND (reference sequence). In nucleotides, the CDR3 is TGTGCCAGTAGCCAACTTTCAGGGTCTACCGGACGGTTTAATGAGCAGTTCTTC. Translated: CASSQLSGSTGRFNEQFF.

V and J are TRBV6-5 and TRBJ1-2; TRBD1 might be the D (5 bases). Germline V gene data show CDR1 as MNHEY and CDR2 as SVGAGI. V was clipped by 6 bases and J by 4 bases, with 12 bases between them. This CDR3 contains 13 residues. In DNA, the CDR3 is TGTGCCAGCAGCCCGGACACGATCTATGGCTACACCTTC. Encoded protein: CASSPDTIYGYTF.

This clone was found many times. The chain employs TRBV2 and TRBJ1-1, with 7 bases fitting TRBD1. The CDR3 is 14 residues long. The V segment lost 6 bases and the J segment 4 bases; nucleotides outside the gene matches: 8. Germline V gives CDR1 SNHLY, CDR2 FYNNEI. The CDR3 reads CASSTTGLSTEAFF. CDR3 bases: TGTGCCAGCAGCACGACAGGGCTCAGCACTGAAGCTTTCTTT.

This clone came up a few times. The rearrangement links TRBV4-3 to TRBJ2-7; tentatively, D is TRBD1 (5 bases). This CDR3 region has 15 residues. Looked up from germline, CDR1 is LGHNA and CDR2 is YSLEER. Trimming took 3 bases from V and 2 from J, leaving 14 bases between them. The CDR3 region is CASSQDPGFPYEQYF. The CDR3 region has the DNA TGCGCCAGCAGCCAGGACCCAGGGTTCCCCTACGAGCAGTACTTC.

This clone appeared once. The chain recombines TRBV6-1 with TRBJ2-5, with D possibly TRBD1 on 6 matching bases. The ends were cut back, 2 bases at V and 4 bases at J, with 11 bases in the middle. The CDR3 has 14 amino acids. From germline, CDR1 is MNHNS and CDR2 SASEGT. CDR3 loop: CASSEYPDRETQYF. CDR3 DNA sequence: TGTGCCAGCAGTGAATATCCGGACAGAGAGACCCAGTACTTC.

This chain uses TRBV27 with TRBJ1-5; tentative D call: TRBD1 (6 bases). In germline, CDR1 is MNHEY, CDR2 SMNVEV (reference sequence). The CDR3 sequence is 15 residues long. The V end lost 6 bases, the J end lost 6 bases, and 18 bases lay between the germline ends. The CDR3: CASSQYPTGFQPQHF. CDR3 sequence (DNA): TGTGCCAGCAGCCAGTACCCGACAGGTTTTCAGCCCCAGCATTTT.

This chain connects TRBV7-9 to TRBJ2-7; TRBD1 matches 10 bases. Germline loops: CDR1 SEHNR, CDR2 FQNEAQ (reference sequence). The CDR3 runs 16 residues. With V trimmed by 3 bases and J by 7 bases, 12 bases remained unmatched. CDR3 amino acids: CASSLRGGQGSHEQYF. CDR3 bases: TGTGCCAGCAGCTTGAGAGGGGGACAGGGGTCGCATGAGCAGTACTTC.

The chain couples TRBV7-9 to TRBJ2-2; tentatively, D is TRBD1 (6 bases). Trimming cost V 4 bases and J 6 bases, with 15 bases left between them. The CDR3 is made up of 15 amino acids. Germline V gives CDR1 SEHNR, CDR2 FQNEAQ (reference sequence). CDR3 residues: CASSSRGILAGELFF. CDR3 nucleotides: TGTGCCAGCAGCTCCAGGGGTATCTTGGCCGGGGAGCTGTTTTTT.

This clone was seen only a few times. The chain recombines TRBV10-2 with TRBJ1-5; D perhaps matches TRBD1 (5 bases). V was cut by 5 bases and J by 0 bases, with 11 bases left in between. The CDR3 is 15 amino acids. Germline CDR1 is WSHSY and CDR2 is SAAADI. The CDR3 region is CASSPGTYSNQPQHF. In nucleotides, the CDR3 is TGCGCCAGCAGTCCCGGGACTTATAGCAATCAGCCCCAGCATTTT.

This chain connects TRBV7-2 to TRBJ1-2; 10 bases are a match to TRBD1. The V gene end was trimmed by 1 base and the J gene end by 0 bases; junction bases not matched to a gene: 2. The CDR3 covers 16 residues. Germline loops: CDR1 SGHTA, CDR2 FQGNSA. The CDR3 coding sequence is TGTGCCAGCAGCTTAGGGGGGACAGGGGCTAACTATGGCTACACCTTC. Protein: CASSLGGTGANYGYTF.

CDR3 DNA: TGCGCCAGCAGCTTTATAGGGGGCGCGTACAATGAGCAGTTCTTC. Protein product: CASSFIGGAYNEQFF. J is TRBJ2-1 and V is TRBV5-1; 7 nucleotides agree with TRBD1. V was pared by 2 bases and J by 4 bases, with 6 bases of the junction left unmatched. The germline V gene encodes CDR1 SGHRS and CDR2 YFSETQ. The CDR3 loop spans 15 amino acids.

The genes are TRBV6-5 and TRBJ2-7; TRBD2 might be the D (5 bases). CDR3 length: 12 residues. Trimming stripped 7 bases from V and 7 bases from J, with 14 bases between. The germline V gene encodes CDR1 MNHEY and CDR2 SVGAGI. CDR3 DNA sequence: TGTGCCAGCACCGTTCCTTCGGGGGAGCAGTACTTC. Amino acids: CASTVPSGEQYF.

The rearrangement links TRBV29-1 to TRBJ2-3; TRBD1 might be the D (5 bases). This CDR3 spans 11 amino acids. The V end was cut by 6 bases, the J end by 3 bases, with 7 bases between. Germline V CDR1 and CDR2: SQVTM, ANQGSEA. The CDR3 here is CSVRGTDTQYF. For the CDR3, the DNA is TGCAGCGTAAGGGGTACAGATACGCAGTATTTT.

A single count supports this clone. This chain joins TRBV3-1 (or the pseudogene TRBV3-2) and TRBJ1-2; D gene unclear. This CDR3 comprises 14 residues. Germline V gives CDR1 LGHDT, CDR2 YNNKEL (reference sequence). The germline V and J ends were trimmed by 0 bases and 5 bases, with 10 bases remaining between them. The DNA of the CDR3 is TGTGCCAGCAGCCAAGATCGACGGAGATATGGCTACACCTTC. Translating gives CASSQDRRRYGYTF.

The rearrangement joins TRBV11-2 to TRBJ1-2, with TRBD1 matching over 7 bases. Germline CDR1 is SGHAT and CDR2 is FQNNGV. The CDR3 consists of 16 residues. Losses at the gene ends were 0 bases for V and 2 bases for J; bases not matched to a gene: 6. The CDR3 reads CASSLDPGTVNYGYTF. In DNA, the CDR3 is TGTGCCAGCAGCTTAGATCCCGGGACAGTGAACTATGGCTACACCTTC. The whole variable domain, filled in from reference TRBV11-2 and TRBJ1-2, reads EAGVAQSPRYKIIEKRQSVAFWCNPISGHATLYWYQQILGQGPKLLIQFQNNGVVDDSQLPKDRFSAERLKGVDSTLKIQPAKLEDSAVYLCASSLDPGTVNYGYTFGSGTRLTVV.

The gene calls are TRBV2 and TRBJ1-2; 7 nucleotides align to TRBD1. J was trimmed by 8 bases and V by 6 bases; bases with no gene match: 9. The CDR3 is 13 amino acids. Germline CDR1 and CDR2: SNHLY and FYNNEI. CDR3 sequence reads: CASRGDRVYGYTF. The CDR3 DNA reads TGTGCCAGCAGAGGCGACAGGGTATACGGCTACACCTTC.

The V call is TRBV5-1, the J call TRBJ2-2; D might be TRBD2 (5 bases). The germline V gene has CDR1 SGHRS and CDR2 YFSETQ. V shed 4 bases and J shed 7 bases, with 8 bases lying between them. This CDR3 is 12 amino acids long. The CDR3 protein is CASSQGGGELFF. The CDR3, as DNA: TGCGCCAGCAGCCAAGGAGGCGGGGAGCTGTTTTTT.

The gene calls are TRBV5-8 and TRBJ1-5; a possible D gene is TRBD1 (5 bases). Germline CDR1 SGHTS, CDR2 YDEGEE. V was clipped by 3 bases and J by 9 bases, with 13 bases between them. This CDR3 has 13 amino acids. The CDR3 DNA is TGTGCCAGCAGCTGGGGAGGGACGGGGCCCCAGCATTTT. It codes for CASSWGGTGPQHF.

The V gene is TRBV28, the J gene TRBJ2-3, with 8 bases aligning to TRBD2. With 6 bases clipped from V and 2 bases from J, the junction kept 10 bases outside the gene matches. The CDR3 spans 16 residues. Germline assignment: CDR1 MDHEN and CDR2 SYDVKM. In nucleotides, the CDR3 is TGTGCCAGCAGCCTTTTCCGGGGGGGGGACACAGATACGCAGTATTTT. This encodes CASSLFRGGDTDTQYF. The full variable domain, completed using reference TRBV28 and TRBJ2-3, is DVKVTQSSRYLVKRTGEKVFLECVQDMDHENMFWYRQDPGLGLRLIYFSYDVKMKEKGDIPEGYSVSREKKERFSLILESASTNQTSMYLCASSLFRGGDTDTQYFGPGTRLTVL.